Following are 28 T cell receptor beta chains from one sample sequenced in a study of T cell responses to AZD1222 COVID-19 vaccine. Measured with immunoSEQ multiplex PCR; TCRdb has only the in-frame clones, and not every one. The profile shows about 160,000 clones, around 94% of them singletons. Sequenced here: peripheral blood, sampled on day 0 of AZD1222 vaccination. The receptors come from an adult in good health.

The V gene is TRBV2, the J gene TRBJ1-5; 7 nucleotides match TRBD1. The CDR3 runs 14 residues. Trimming took 5 bases from V and 6 from J; bases not matched to a gene: 7. The germline CDR1 and CDR2 sequences are SNHLY and FYNNEI. CDR3 sequence (DNA): TGTGCCAGCAGTCCGACAGGGTATTTTCAGCCCCAGCATTTT. Translated: CASSPTGYFQPQHF.

The table lists this clone with a count of one. This sequence joins TRBV5-6 and TRBJ2-3, with D maybe TRBD1 (5 bases). This CDR3 spans 15 amino acids. Looked up from germline, CDR1 is SGHDT and CDR2 is YYEEEE. The V end was cut by 3 bases, the J end by 8 bases, with 19 bases between. CDR3 DNA: TGTGCCAGCAGCTACGGCGGTTCCCAGGGTGTTACGCAGTATTTT. It yields the protein CASSYGGSQGVTQYF. Together with reference TRBV5-6 and TRBJ2-3, the CDR3 gives the full variable domain: DAGVTQSPTHLIKTRGQQVTLRCSPKSGHDTVSWYQQALGQGPQFIFQYYEEEERQRGNFPDRFSGHQFPNYSSELNVNALLLGDSALYLCASSYGGSQGVTQYFGPGTRLTVL.

This clone appeared a single time. The CDR3 bases are TGCAGCGTTGAAGGGGTGGTCGGGAGGCCTTCCTACAATGAGCAGTTCTTC. Its protein product is CSVEGVVGRPSYNEQFF. The gene calls are TRBV29-1 and TRBJ2-1; TRBD2 matches at 7 bases. V was pared by 1 base and J by 1 base, with 10 bases of the junction left unmatched. The germline V gene has CDR1 SQVTM and CDR2 ANQGSEA. The CDR3 spans 17 residues.

This chain's CDR3 is CASSHGWGKLFF. CDR3 DNA: TGCGCCAGCAGCCACGGGTGGGGAAAACTGTTTTTT. The chain uses TRBV4-1 and TRBJ1-4, with D hard to call. The CDR3 runs to 12 residues. Trimming shortened V by 3 bases and J by 10 bases, and 9 bases separated the two germline ends. CDR1 and CDR2 from the germline V gene are MGHRA and YSYEKL.

This sequence joins TRBV12-3 or TRBV12-4 and TRBJ1-2; possible D gene TRBD1, 5 bases. Trimming took off 4 bases at V and 4 bases at J, with 10 bases between the two ends. The CDR3 covers 13 residues. DNA for the CDR3: TGTGCCAGCAGTTCCCTGGGGGTCTATGGCTACACCTTC. Residues: CASSSLGVYGYTF.

This clone was detected only once. The chain links TRBV27 to TRBJ1-1; D is perhaps TRBD1 (5 bases). Germline V CDR1 and CDR2: MNHEY, SMNVEV (reference sequence). With 3 bases removed from V and 4 bases from J, the gap between germline ends came to 9 bases. The CDR3 is 13 residues long. The CDR3 sequence: CASSFVGGTEAFF. In nucleotides, the CDR3 is TGTGCCAGCAGTTTCGTCGGGGGCACTGAAGCTTTCTTT.

Only one count was recorded for this clone. The chain has TRBV19 and TRBJ1-5, with D unclear. The V end was cut by 9 bases, the J end by 6 bases, with 15 bases between. This CDR3 contains 13 residues. From germline, CDR1 is LNHDA and CDR2 SQIVND (reference sequence). This chain's CDR3 is CASSEGLTQPQHF. The CDR3 region has the DNA TGTGCCAGCTCCGAAGGATTGACTCAGCCCCAGCATTTT.

The chain is built from TRBV29-1 and TRBJ1-2; 7 bases agree with TRBD1. There are 14 residues in the CDR3. With 6 bases clipped from V and 2 bases from J, the junction kept 9 bases outside the gene matches. Looked up from germline, CDR1 is SQVTM and CDR2 is ANQGSEA. The CDR3 nucleotides are TGCAGCGTCAGACAGGGATGGTCCAACTATGGCTACACCTTC. This translates into CSVRQGWSNYGYTF.

This clone is a singleton in its sample. The chain combines TRBV3-1 (or the pseudogene TRBV3-2) with TRBJ1-1; tentative D call: TRBD1 (5 bases). The CDR3 is 14 amino acids. CDR1 is LGHDT and CDR2 is YNNKEL in the germline V gene (reference sequence). V was pared by 2 bases and J by 5 bases, with 12 bases between. CDR3 sequence reads: CASSQRERGTEAFF. For the CDR3, the DNA is TGTGCCAGCAGCCAAAGAGAGAGGGGTACTGAAGCTTTCTTT.

The chain recombines TRBV2 with TRBJ1-1; TRBD1 is a possible D gene (6 bases). CDR1 is SNHLY and CDR2 is FYNNEI in the germline V gene. Trimming cost V 7 bases and J 4 bases, with 16 bases left between them. The CDR3 has 14 residues. Written as DNA, the CDR3 is TGTGCCAGCACCGAGGGGGGGCAGATCACTGAAGCTTTCTTT. It is translated as CASTEGGQITEAFF.

CDR3 in amino acids: CASSLSGTRAITDTQYF. Written as DNA, the CDR3 is TGTGCCAGCAGTTTAAGTGGTACTAGGGCGATCACAGATACGCAGTATTTT. The chain employs TRBV28 and TRBJ2-3; D may be TRBD2 (5 bases). CDR3 length equals 17 residues. The V gene lost 2 bases and the J gene lost 2 bases, with 17 bases spanning the gap. The germline CDR1 and CDR2 sequences are MDHEN and SYDVKM.

This chain uses TRBV19 with TRBJ1-5; 9 bases fit TRBD1. The CDR3 covers 15 residues. The V and J ends lost 7 bases and 2 bases, in that order; junction bases with no gene match: 6. Germline V gene sequence: CDR1 LNHDA, CDR2 SQIVND (reference sequence). CDR3 coding DNA: TGTGCCAGTAAGGACAGGGGAGGAGGCAATCAGCCCCAGCATTTT. This sequence encodes CASKDRGGGNQPQHF.

This clone was found a few times. The chain combines TRBV12-3 or TRBV12-4 with TRBJ1-1; D unclear. Trimming pared 2 bases from V and 10 bases from J, leaving 11 bases between. The CDR3 totals 12 residues. The CDR3 region has the DNA TGTGCCAGCAGTTTATTCGGGTTCGGAGCTTTCTTT. Protein: CASSLFGFGAFF.

In nucleotides, the CDR3 is TGCGCCAGCAGCTCAGGTTTATCCGGTTCCTACGAGCAGTACGTC. It is translated as CASSSGLSGSYEQYV. This rearrangement joins TRBV5-1 to TRBJ2-7, with D uncertain. From germline, CDR1 is SGHRS and CDR2 YFSETQ. This CDR3 contains 15 residues. Between the trimmed V and J ends, which lost 3 bases and 1 base, there was a span of 14 bases.

The chain joins TRBV5-4 to TRBJ1-6, with 9 positions matching TRBD1. This CDR3 has 16 residues. V lost 0 bases and J lost 9; bases outside the gene matches: 7. Germline assignment: CDR1 SGHNT and CDR2 YYREEE (reference sequence). This CDR3 reads CASSLVGQGISSPLHF. CDR3 sequence (DNA): TGTGCCAGCAGCTTGGTGGGACAGGGCATTAGTTCACCCCTCCACTTT.

The rearrangement links TRBV19 to TRBJ2-1; 10 bases map to TRBD2. This CDR3 contains 15 residues. The germline V gene has CDR1 LNHDA and CDR2 SQIVND (reference sequence). J lost 4 bases, V lost 6 bases, and 6 bases had no gene match. CDR3 DNA: TGTGCCAGTAGATTGGGACTAGCGAATTACAATGAGCAGTTCTTC. Its protein product is CASRLGLANYNEQFF.

V is TRBV6-1 and J is TRBJ1-2; 7 positions agree with TRBD1. This CDR3 has 16 amino acids. J lost 9 bases, V lost 1 base, and 14 bases had no gene match. Germline V gene data show CDR1 as MNHNS and CDR2 as SASEGT. CDR3 sequence reads: CASSEGDSRRLVSYTF. The CDR3 DNA reads TGTGCCAGCAGTGAAGGGGACAGCCGACGTCTCGTTAGCTACACCTTC.

CDR3 nucleotide sequence: TGCAGTGCTAGTCCCAGAAGTAGCAATCAGCCCCAGCATTTT. This sequence encodes CSASPRSSNQPQHF. This chain connects TRBV20-1 to TRBJ1-5; D call uncertain. The CDR3 loop spans 14 amino acids. Germline CDR1 DFQATT, CDR2 SNEGSKA (reference sequence). The V end lost 3 bases, the J end lost 0 bases, and 9 bases lay between the germline ends.

The CDR3 region is CASSIVWETQYF. CDR3 DNA: TGTGCCAGTAGTATAGTGTGGGAGACCCAGTACTTC. The genes are TRBV19 and TRBJ2-5; D is unresolved. The CDR3 runs 12 residues. The ends were cut back, 1 base at V and 5 bases at J, with 5 bases in the middle. Germline CDR1 reads LNHDA; CDR2 reads SQIVND (reference sequence).

This chain links TRBV9 with TRBJ1-5; no clear D gene. Trimming stripped 0 bases from V and 0 bases from J, with 7 bases between. CDR3 length: 15 amino acids. Germline V lookup: CDR1 SGDLS, CDR2 YYNGEE. The CDR3 DNA reads TGTGCCAGCAGCGTAGGGCTCGTTAGCAATCAGCCCCAGCATTTT. Amino acids: CASSVGLVSNQPQHF. The full variable domain, with the rest looked up from reference TRBV9 and TRBJ1-5, is DSGVTQTPKHLITATGQRVTLRCSPRSGDLSVYWYQQSLDQGLQFLIQYYNGEERAKGNILERFSAQQFPDLHSELNLSSLELGDSALYFCASSVGLVSNQPQHFGDGTRLSIL.

CDR3 residues: CASSRALRLVTEAFF. The CDR3 nucleotides read TGTGCCAGTAGCAGGGCGCTTCGGCTGGTCACTGAAGCTTTCTTT. The gene calls are TRBV19 and TRBJ1-1; perhaps TRBD1 as D (5 bases). The CDR3 runs 15 residues. Germline lookup yields CDR1 LNHDA and CDR2 SQIVND (reference sequence). V dropped 6 bases and J dropped 4 bases, with 18 bases sitting between them.

V gene TRBV29-1 combines with J gene TRBJ1-2, with D hard to call. Germline-derived CDR1 and CDR2 are SQVTM and ANQGSEA. The germline V and J ends were trimmed by 8 bases and 8 bases, with 18 bases remaining between them. This CDR3 region has 12 residues. The CDR3 reads CSTATNYGGYTF. CDR3 coding DNA: TGCAGCACCGCGACCAATTACGGGGGCTACACCTTC.

The chain links TRBV6-6 to TRBJ1-6; no firm D call. V was pared by 7 bases and J by 7 bases, with 11 bases between. CDR3 length: 13 amino acids. CDR1 is MNHNY and CDR2 is SVGAGI in the germline V gene (reference sequence). CDR3 nucleotides: TGTGCCAGCACAGGAAGCTTAAATTCACCCCTCCACTTT. Amino acids: CASTGSLNSPLHF.

The sample holds a few counts of this clone. The chain employs TRBV7-3 and TRBJ1-2; tentative D call: TRBD1 (5 bases). Trimming left V 8 bases short and J 0 bases short, with 16 bases between. CDR1 SGHTA and CDR2 FQGTGA come from the germline V gene. CDR3 size: 15 residues. Written as DNA, the CDR3 is TGTGCCAGCCGAGGGGCAGGCCTTACTAACTATGGCTACACCTTC. Translation: CASRGAGLTNYGYTF.

The chain uses TRBV2 and TRBJ1-5; D call uncertain. The germline V gene encodes CDR1 SNHLY and CDR2 FYNNEI. The CDR3 extends over 15 amino acids. Between the trimmed V and J ends, which lost 2 bases and 0 bases, there was a span of 8 bases. CDR3 sequence: CASSETGYSNQPQHF. For the CDR3, the DNA is TGTGCCAGCAGTGAAACGGGGTATAGCAATCAGCCCCAGCATTTT.

V gene TRBV4-1 combines with J gene TRBJ1-2; TRBD1 might be the D (6 bases). With 2 bases removed from V and 0 bases from J, the gap between germline ends came to 13 bases. Germline loops: CDR1 MGHRA, CDR2 YSYEKL. The CDR3 totals 16 residues. The CDR3 loop is CASSQTTGTTNYGYTF. CDR3 DNA sequence: TGCGCCAGCAGCCAAACTACAGGGACTACTAACTATGGCTACACCTTC.

V is TRBV4-3 and J is TRBJ2-2; D possibly matches TRBD1 or TRBD2 (5 bases each). CDR3 length: 16 amino acids. The germline gives CDR1 LGHNA, CDR2 YSLEER. Deletions cut 2 bases from V and 6 bases from J, with 16 bases between. CDR3 loop: CASSQSGSSYAGELFF. The CDR3 DNA reads TGCGCCAGCAGCCAATCAGGGAGTAGTTATGCCGGGGAGCTGTTTTTT.

The gene calls are TRBV18 and TRBJ1-1, with D possibly TRBD1 on 5 matching bases. The CDR3 length is 18 residues. Trimming took off 3 bases at V and 0 bases at J, with 20 bases between the two ends. Germline assignment: CDR1 KGHSH and CDR2 LQKENI. The CDR3 coding sequence is TGTGCCAGCTCACCTCCGGGACTCCCACGCCACATGAACACTGAAGCTTTCTTT. Its protein product is CASSPPGLPRHMNTEAFF.